The source of this T cell receptor beta chain is a study of identical twins (dated by TCRdb to about 2016). Study-wide context: TCR alpha and beta repertoires from monozygotic twins, unrelated adults of various ages and cord blood were deep-sequenced to test whether fetal clonotypes persist. To rule out contamination, replicate twin experiments were performed at different times with different library preparation protocols. Here is what the overall study found, with its caveats: A weaker excess of twin sharing was found in beta out-of-frame sequences because the signal-to-noise ratio was lowered by fewer shared sequences. Because the same donors could not be followed over many years, conclusions were based on cross-sectional statistical analysis. Compared with coincidental sharing between unrelated individuals, out-of-frame TCR alpha sequences shared between twins showed an excess of sequences with low generation probability. Invariant T cells such as MAIT and iNKT could partly confound zero-insertion analyses, though diverse VJ usage argued against this for most clonotypes. Recombination models systematically underestimated out-of-frame TCR alpha sharing in monozygotic twins but agreed with sharing between unrelated individuals. Fewer insertions were carried by abundant cord blood beta clonotypes; a weaker similar trend was observed in young adult naive repertoires, while no such trend was observed in memory repertoires.

Receptors were amplified or captured by 5' RACE. TCRdb records Illumina HiSeq 2000 as the sequencer. A universal primer binding site was added through template switching, and the final cDNA carried a unique molecular identifier so that TCR cDNA molecules could be counted accurately. First-strand cDNA for TCR alpha and beta chains was synthesized from specific primers in the conserved constant-segment region. To control for contamination, every cDNA library was double barcoded, receiving both a SMART-Mk sample barcode and Illumina barcodes. Two successive PCR steps introduced TruSeq adapter sequences along with Illumina sample barcodes. TCR alpha and beta cDNA libraries were sequenced on the Illumina HiSeq platform with custom primers. As for the original processing: Raw reads were processed with MiGEC to extract unique molecular identifiers, and MiXCR was used to determine CDR3 positions. For each individual, recombination models were inferred using an EM algorithm with the repgenHMM and IGoR tools. The tcR package in R was used for shared clonotype analysis, with sharing normalized by the product of cloneset sizes. To study raw recombination without the effects of thymic and clonal selection, out-of-frame nonproductive sequences were analyzed. TCRdb ran its own pipeline on the public reads, namely fastp trimming at Q25 and MiXCR clone calling, and kept in-frame beta chains. All rows with the same CDR3 protein become a single entry with the most common DNA and genes. The V and J calls, along with clone size, are taken from TCRdb and not from the paper's own processing. This sample gives about 900,000 distinct CDR3 sequences in total; around 12% of them show up just once. The ten largest clonotypes hold around 1.5% of the sample.

All donors were healthy Caucasians. Three pairs of female monozygotic twins, all aged 18 to 29 years, were included in the twin cohort. The RNA used for TCR libraries was isolated from peripheral blood mononuclear cells. The junction carries 9 bases between V and J, which are trimmed by 0 bases and 3 bases respectively. CDR1 SEHNR and CDR2 FQNEAQ were looked up in the germline V gene (reference sequence). The CDR3 covers 14 residues, taking in both the cysteine and the phenylalanine. Only the CDR3 part of the read is kept: 42 bases, read in frame from the first base. In regard to this clonotype: The target of this receptor is not known. No per-base quality is available; no much larger clone lies one base away.

These same data were also listed under a study on yellow fever vaccine responses in identical twins. The second source states: The authors reported that the T cell response to vaccination in identical twins appeared partly convergent and partly personalized. In the study, vaccine-responding T cell clones were precisely tracked in identical twins.

Sequencing input: PBMCs. The sequence came from a woman aged 18-29 years in good health. The V and J segments used are TRBV7-9 and TRBJ2-7, with no reliable assignment of the D segment. Read as DNA, the sequence is TGTGCCAGCAGCTTAGCAAGGTCCAACTACGAGCAGTACTTC. Translated, this is CASSLARSNYEQYF.